This entry features one T cell receptor (beta chain) sequence. Its antigen is currently unknown. TCRdb ran MiXCR on the 5' RACE reads and lists one entry per CDR3 protein. The sample gives 200,000 to 250,000 distinct CDR3 sequences, 7.5% of which show up once; about 1.8% is in the top ten. V shed 3 bases and J shed 5 bases, with 13 bases lying between them. The CDR3 length is 14 residues. The germline gives CDR1 SGHDN, CDR2 FVKESK. The sample is drawn from a study of identical twins. Broader study findings: In beta out-of-frame sequences, the excess sharing between twins was weaker. There was more out-of-frame TCR alpha sharing in monozygotic twins than models estimated. The study drew conclusions from cross-sectional statistical analysis, not from following the same donors.

The sample was also linked to a second study, of yellow fever vaccine responses in identical twins.

The chain joins TRBV14 to TRBJ2-5; possibly TRBD1 for D (5 bases). Input material: memory (CD45RO+) T cells sorted from blood. This TCR was recovered from a woman between 18 and 29 years old in good health. CDR3 protein: CASSHLRDQETQYF. DNA of the CDR3: TGTGCCAGCAGCCACCTCAGGGATCAGGAGACCCAGTACTTC.